These 26 T cell receptor beta chains were all obtained from the same sample, sequenced in a study of regulatory T cells in long-lasting Graves disease. This sample's time point: persistent/refractory GD, antithyroid drugs over 5 years with positive TRAb. From PBMCs, RNA was extracted and then used to make the TCR library. To make TCR beta libraries, researchers used iRepertoire HTBI primers and Arm-PCR of CDR3 regions. In TCRdb, the multiplex PCR reads were re-called with MiXCR into one record per CDR3 protein. This repertoire shows 400,000 to 500,000 distinct CDR3 sequences, approximately 21% found once; its top ten account for roughly 7.7%. The sample in question was peripheral blood mononuclear cells (PBMCs), obtained when the disease was refractory, from a patient treated with antithyroid drugs. All receptors derive from a female donor with Graves disease.

This clonotype has at least ten counts. This chain connects TRBV29-1 to TRBJ2-7; the D call may be TRBD1 or TRBD2 (5 bases each). The ends were cut back, 6 bases at V and 3 bases at J, with 9 bases in the middle. This CDR3 spans 11 amino acids. CDR1 SQVTM and CDR2 ANQGSEA come from the germline V gene. CDR3 loop: CSVRDGYEQYF. The CDR3 nucleotides read TGCAGCGTCAGGGACGGCTACGAGCAGTACTTC.

The sample holds many counts of this clonotype. This could be a read error, since a much larger clone is one nucleotide away. The J gene is TRBJ1-1, the V gene TRBV6-2 or TRBV6-3; unclear D gene. CDR3 length equals 13 residues. The ends were cut back, 4 bases at V and 1 base at J, with 7 bases in the middle. Germline V gene sequence: CDR1 MNHEY, CDR2 SVGEGT. In nucleotides, the CDR3 is TGTGCCAGCAGTTGGAAGGGGAACACTGAAGCTTTCTTT. Translation: CASSWKGNTEAFF.

The chain couples TRBV28 to TRBJ2-3; D is ambiguous. The CDR3 is made up of 13 amino acids. V was shortened by 7 bases and J by 3 bases, with 11 bases between the two germline ends. Germline V gives CDR1 MDHEN, CDR2 SYDVKM. CDR3 DNA: TGTGCCAGCAATACCCTGCCGACAGATACGCAGTATTTT. Translating it yields CASNTLPTDTQYF.

This sequence joins TRBV6-4 and TRBJ2-5, with TRBD1 as a possible D gene (6 bases). V was clipped by 5 bases and J by 5 bases, with 18 bases between them. The CDR3 extends over 15 amino acids. Germline values: CDR1 MRHNA, CDR2 SNTAGT. This CDR3 reads CASSYRDIQGETQYF. CDR3 coding DNA: TGTGCCAGCAGTTACCGGGACATCCAGGGGGAGACCCAGTACTTC.

Ten or more counts support this clonotype. The CDR3 sequence: CASSLARDGNQPQHF. CDR3 in DNA: TGTGCCAGCAGTTTAGCCCGGGACGGTAATCAGCCCCAGCATTTT. This chain links TRBV12-3 or TRBV12-4 with TRBJ1-5; the D gene is possibly TRBD1 (5 bases). V lost 0 bases and J lost 4, with 10 bases in between. This CDR3 contains 15 residues.

This chain uses TRBV20-1 with TRBJ2-5, with a possible D match to TRBD2 (6 bases). Germline CDR1 is DFQATT and CDR2 is SNEGSKA (reference sequence). There are 15 residues in the CDR3. V was shortened by 3 bases and J by 4 bases, with 18 bases between the two germline ends. The CDR3 DNA sequence: TGCAGTGCTAGTGGCTCGCGGGGACTGGGAGAGACCCAGTACTTC. Encoded protein: CSASGSRGLGETQYF.

This chain connects TRBV7-6 to TRBJ2-2; TRBD1 is a possible D gene (6 bases). This CDR3 has 16 residues. V was cut by 3 bases and J by 6 bases, with 17 bases left in between. CDR1 and CDR2 (germline): SGHVS, FNYEAQ. The CDR3, as DNA: TGTGCCAGCAGCTTCCGGGACACTAAGGTCGCCGGGGAGCTGTTTTTT. This translates into CASSFRDTKVAGELFF.

In its sample, this clonotype was seen many times. The chain recombines TRBV10-3 with TRBJ2-7; 12 bases agree with TRBD2. Germline-derived CDR1 and CDR2 are ENHRY and SYGVKD. V dropped 2 bases and J dropped 2; count of bases not matched to a gene: 1. There are 15 residues in the CDR3. CDR3 region: CAISELAGGPYEQYF. CDR3 sequence (DNA): TGTGCCATCAGTGAGCTAGCGGGAGGGCCCTACGAGCAGTACTTC.

The chain couples TRBV7-9 to TRBJ1-1; unclear D gene. V lost 4 bases and J lost 1, with 10 bases in between. This CDR3 spans 14 amino acids. Looked up from germline, CDR1 is SEHNR and CDR2 is FQNEAQ (reference sequence). The DNA of the CDR3 is TGTGCCAGCAGCTCACCGCTGGAGAACACTGAAGCTTTCTTT. The encoded protein is CASSSPLENTEAFF.

V is TRBV10-3 and J is TRBJ2-2; D assignment may be TRBD1 or TRBD2 (6 bases each). V was trimmed by 0 bases and J by 0 bases, leaving 11 bases between them. The CDR3 is 17 amino acids. CDR1 is ENHRY and CDR2 is SYGVKD in the germline V gene. CDR3 DNA: TGTGCCATCAGTGAGTCAGCCGGGGGCGCGAACACCGGGGAGCTGTTTTTT. Encoded protein: CAISESAGGANTGELFF.

Comment on this clonotype: A much larger clone lies one base from this, so it may be a read error. This rearrangement joins TRBV15 to TRBJ2-7; the D gene is possibly TRBD2 (6 bases). Germline assignment: CDR1 LNHNV and CDR2 YYDKDF (reference sequence). The CDR3 covers 17 residues. Trimming cost V 0 bases and J 4 bases, with 19 bases left between them. The CDR3 DNA is TGTGCCACCAGCAGAGATAGAAGGCGGGACGGGAATTACGAGCAGTACTTC. Translated: CATSRDRRRDGNYEQYF.

This clonotype was observed at least ten times. In DNA, the CDR3 is TGTGCCAGCAGTTTAACCGGACAGGTATCGATTTCTGGGGCCAACGTCCTGACTTTC. Amino acids: CASSLTGQVSISGANVLTF. V and J are TRBV28 and TRBJ2-6; 7 nucleotides align to TRBD1. The CDR3 has 19 residues. Germline CDR1 MDHEN, CDR2 SYDVKM. Trimming took 2 bases from V and 1 from J; bases not matched to a gene: 11.

The J gene is TRBJ1-1, the V gene TRBV3-1, with 7 positions matching TRBD1. The CDR3 extends over 15 amino acids. V shed 3 bases, J shed 3 bases, and the junction held 7 bases outside the gene matches. CDR1 LGHDT and CDR2 YNNKEL come from the germline V gene (reference sequence). The CDR3 protein is CASSHEPGTDTEAFF. In DNA form, the CDR3 reads TGTGCCAGCAGCCACGAACCCGGGACAGACACTGAAGCTTTCTTT.

The chain carries TRBV5-1 and TRBJ1-1, with no clear D. This CDR3 has 13 amino acids. V was pared by 3 bases and J by 3 bases, with 9 bases between. From germline, CDR1 is SGHRS and CDR2 YFSETQ. The CDR3 bases are TGCGCCAGCAGCTGGTCCTACGACACTGAAGCTTTCTTT. This translates into CASSWSYDTEAFF.

The V gene is TRBV7-9, the J gene TRBJ2-7; TRBD2 might be the D (6 bases). CDR1 and CDR2 from the germline V gene are SEHNR and FQNEAQ (reference sequence). This CDR3 comprises 16 residues. V lost 4 bases to trimming and J lost 1 base, with 17 bases between them. The CDR3 sequence is CASSSPTGETSYEQYF. The DNA for the CDR3 is TGTGCCAGCAGCTCTCCTACGGGGGAAACTTCCTACGAGCAGTACTTC.

The table lists this clonotype with a few counts. The chain links TRBV20-1 to TRBJ2-2, with 16 positions matching TRBD2. Looked up from germline, CDR1 is DFQATT and CDR2 is SNEGSKA (reference sequence). V was pared by 1 base and J by 6 bases, with 2 bases of the junction left unmatched. The CDR3 is 16 amino acids. CDR3 loop: CSARAGTSGRAGELFF. The CDR3, as DNA: TGCAGTGCTAGAGCGGGGACTAGCGGGAGGGCCGGGGAGCTGTTTTTT.

This clonotype was counted many times. The rearrangement uses TRBV20-1 and TRBJ1-2; 10 bases agree with TRBD1. Per germline, CDR1 DFQATT and CDR2 SNEGSKA (reference sequence). The junction had 8 bases not matched to a gene; V was cut back by 6 bases and J by 4 bases. The CDR3 is made up of 14 amino acids. The CDR3 loop is CSALHGQGVYGYTF. In DNA, the CDR3 is TGCAGTGCCCTCCACGGACAGGGGGTCTATGGCTACACCTTC.

V gene TRBV4-1 combines with J gene TRBJ2-7, with D unresolved. The CDR3 has 13 residues. Germline V gene sequence: CDR1 MGHRA, CDR2 YSYEKL. Trimming cost V 5 bases and J 2 bases, with 10 bases left between them. The CDR3 spells CASSKEVTYEQYF. CDR3 coding DNA: TGCGCCAGCAGCAAGGAAGTAACCTACGAGCAGTACTTC.

CDR3 protein: CSVRAANTEAFF. DNA of the CDR3: TGCAGCGTCCGGGCGGCGAACACTGAAGCTTTCTTT. The J gene is TRBJ1-1, the V gene TRBV29-1; D is uncertain. The germline V and J ends were trimmed by 6 bases and 1 base, with 9 bases remaining between them. Germline-derived CDR1 and CDR2 are SQVTM and ANQGSEA. The CDR3 loop spans 12 amino acids.

This clonotype was recorded many times. The CDR3 sequence: CSARQDRGNTGELFF. The CDR3 DNA is TGCAGTGCTAGGCAGGACAGGGGGAACACCGGGGAGCTGTTTTTT. V is TRBV20-1 and J is TRBJ2-2; 9 nucleotides agree with TRBD1. The CDR3 loop spans 15 amino acids. J lost 1 base, V lost 3 bases, and 3 bases had no gene match. Per germline, CDR1 DFQATT and CDR2 SNEGSKA (reference sequence).

The chain employs TRBV5-1 and TRBJ1-1; perhaps TRBD1 as D (5 bases). Germline V CDR1 and CDR2: SGHRS, YFSETQ. The ends were cut back, 1 base at V and 1 base at J, with 11 bases in the middle. The CDR3 spans 15 residues. The CDR3 region has the DNA TGCGCCAGCAGCTTGCGACAGCCGGGGAACACTGAAGCTTTCTTT. This codes for CASSLRQPGNTEAFF.

This clonotype was observed at least ten times. The genes are TRBV6-1 and TRBJ2-6; TRBD1 agrees at 7 bases. Per the germline V gene, CDR1 is MNHNS and CDR2 is SASEGT. The ends lost 5 bases at V and 0 bases at J; junction bases unmatched: 4. The CDR3 totals 16 residues. The CDR3 reads CASSLTGSSGANVLTF. DNA for the CDR3: TGTGCCAGCAGTCTGACAGGGAGCTCTGGGGCCAACGTCCTGACTTTC.

The chain uses TRBV7-2 and TRBJ1-4, with a weak D call TRBD1 (5 bases). The CDR3 has 15 residues. Deletions cut 3 bases from V and 3 bases from J, with 11 bases between. Germline loops: CDR1 SGHTA, CDR2 FQGNSA. The CDR3 sequence is CASSLDGTPNEKLFF. CDR3 nucleotides: TGTGCCAGCAGCTTGGACGGGACGCCTAATGAAAAACTGTTTTTT.

On this clonotype: Mismatch with germline at one junction end may stem from a read error. The J gene is TRBJ1-2, the V gene TRBV5-4, with a weak D call TRBD1 (5 bases). The CDR3 has 14 residues. Germline V gives CDR1 SGHNT, CDR2 YYREEE (reference sequence). The CDR3 DNA follows: TGTGCCAGCAGCTTGGCCCGTTTGAGGGCGACAGCAAACTTC. Its translation: CASSLARLRATANF.

This clonotype was counted only a few times. No conserved phenylalanine or tryptophan is present at the end of the CDR3, so a read error is the likely explanation. V is TRBV12-3 or TRBV12-4 and J is TRBJ2-5; the D is unclear. Trimming took off 2 bases at V and 5 bases at J, with 9 bases between the two ends. The CDR3 totals 13 residues. CDR3 bases: TGTGCCAGCAGTTTATCTAGATGGGAGACCCAGTACTCC. This codes for CASSLSRWETQYS.

The chain employs TRBV28 and TRBJ2-3, with D perhaps being TRBD1 or TRBD2 (5 bases each). Germline V lookup: CDR1 MDHEN, CDR2 SYDVKM. The CDR3 spans 19 residues. Trimming stripped 1 base from V and 6 bases from J, with 26 bases between. CDR3 nucleotides: TGTGCCAGCAGTTTATACCCACCGGGGCGGTTTGATGAGCCGGATACGCAGTATTTT. The encoded protein is CASSLYPPGRFDEPDTQYF.